Below, 26 T cell receptor beta chains from the same sample are listed, as sequenced in a study of blood T cells in healthy people across ages. PCR was performed a second time for roughly 7 to 12 cycles using a sample-barcoded 5' primer and a J-beta primer mix. TCRdb used MiXCR to reprocess the 5' RACE reads, holding one entry per CDR3 protein. Of roughly 1.6 million distinct CDR3 sequences listed, almost 35% are singletons. The specimen was blood. These receptors all come from a woman in her 30s in good health.

The chain joins TRBV2 to TRBJ1-2; D not resolved. This CDR3 has 15 residues. The V gene lost 4 bases and the J gene lost 6 bases, with 18 bases spanning the gap. CDR1 and CDR2 from the germline V gene are SNHLY and FYNNEI. The CDR3 loop is CASSGYMGSSNGYTF. CDR3 DNA: TGTGCCAGCAGTGGGTATATGGGTAGTTCAAATGGCTACACCTTC. The full variable domain, completed using reference TRBV2 and TRBJ1-2, is EPEVTQTPSHQVTQMGQEVILRCVPISNHLYFYWYRQILGQKVEFLVSFYNNEISEKSEIFDDQFSVERPDGSNFTLKIRSTKLEDSAMYFCASSGYMGSSNGYTFGSGTRLTVV.

This clonotype has at least ten counts. This chain links TRBV5-1 with TRBJ2-6, with 7 bases lining up with TRBD1. Per the germline V gene, CDR1 is SGHRS and CDR2 is YFSETQ. This CDR3 is 16 amino acids long. The V segment lost 5 bases and the J segment 4 bases; nucleotides outside the gene matches: 9. The CDR3 sequence is CASSSQDRVGANVLTF. The CDR3 DNA sequence: TGCGCCAGCAGTTCACAAGACAGGGTCGGGGCCAACGTCCTGACTTTC.

This clonotype turned up a few times. The chain uses TRBV7-9 and TRBJ2-1; 10 bases align to TRBD2. The germline V gene encodes CDR1 SEHNR and CDR2 FQNEAQ (reference sequence). CDR3 size: 13 residues. V was clipped by 6 bases and J by 9 bases; unmatched bases: 5. The CDR3 DNA reads as TGTGCCAGCAGAAGGGAGCGGGGGGGTGAGCAGTTCTTC. It is translated as CASRRERGGEQFF.

The chain links TRBV7-2 to TRBJ2-5, with a weak D call TRBD2 (8 bases). This CDR3 is built from 15 residues. The V gene lost 8 bases and the J gene lost 1 base, with 17 bases spanning the gap. Per germline, CDR1 SGHTA and CDR2 FQGNSA. The CDR3 region is CASSRGRGVQETQYF. CDR3 in DNA: TGTGCCAGCTCTAGGGGGCGGGGGGTCCAAGAGACCCAGTACTTC.

Only a few counts were recorded for this clonotype. The V and J genes are TRBV5-1 and TRBJ2-1, with 12 nucleotides matching TRBD2. This CDR3 comprises 17 residues. Trimming removed 3 bases from V and 8 bases from J; junction bases left unmatched: 12. Germline lookup yields CDR1 SGHRS and CDR2 YFSETQ. CDR3 protein: CASSSGTSGLTRDEQFF. Here the CDR3 DNA reads TGCGCCAGCAGCTCTGGGACTAGCGGGCTGACTCGGGATGAGCAGTTCTTC.

The chain employs TRBV10-3 and TRBJ1-3; no firm D call. Germline lookup yields CDR1 ENHRY and CDR2 SYGVKD. V shed 11 bases and J shed 0 bases, with 11 bases lying between them. The CDR3 runs 13 residues. The CDR3 loop reads CAVQLSSGNTIYF. The CDR3 bases are TGTGCCGTTCAGCTCAGCTCTGGAAACACCATATATTTT.

The CDR3 bases are TGCAGTGCCGGTGTACGACCAGTGAACACTGAAGCTTTCTTT. Protein sequence: CSAGVRPVNTEAFF. This chain links TRBV20-1 with TRBJ1-1; D remains unclear. There are 14 residues in the CDR3. Deletions cut 6 bases from V and 0 bases from J, with 14 bases between. Looked up from germline, CDR1 is DFQATT and CDR2 is SNEGSKA (reference sequence).

The V gene is TRBV7-8, the J gene TRBJ2-5; 7 bases align to TRBD1. With the DNA end fitting TRBJ2-7 better, the J assignment may be wrong. CDR1 and CDR2 from the germline V gene are SGHVS and FQNEAQ. The CDR3 is made up of 13 amino acids. The CDR3 region has the DNA TGTGCCAGCAGCTTATTAGGGGGCAACGAGCAGTACTTC. Residues: CASSLLGGNEQYF.

This clonotype has just a few counts. The chain recombines TRBV10-3 with TRBJ2-4, with D possibly TRBD1 on 6 matching bases. There are 13 residues in the CDR3. Germline assignment: CDR1 ENHRY and CDR2 SYGVKD. Deletions cut 4 bases from V and 4 bases from J, with 8 bases between. This CDR3 is CAISADSKNIQYF. The CDR3, as DNA: TGTGCCATCAGTGCGGACAGTAAAAACATTCAGTACTTC.

The chain employs TRBV6-1 and TRBJ1-5; 7 positions agree with TRBD1. Germline CDR1 is MNHNS and CDR2 is SASEGT. V shed 11 bases and J 2 bases; nucleotides not matched to a gene: 6. The CDR3 length is 13 residues. CDR3 loop: CAGGDRGNQPQHF. The DNA of the CDR3 is TGTGCCGGAGGCGACAGGGGCAATCAGCCCCAGCATTTT.

The rearrangement links TRBV12-5 to TRBJ2-5, with D possibly matching TRBD2 (5 bases). CDR1 LGHNT and CDR2 FRNRAP come from the germline V gene. The CDR3 has 14 amino acids. Trimming removed 7 bases at V and 2 bases at J, with 14 bases between. CDR3 bases: TGTGCTAGTGCCCCGGGGTTCGGGCAAGAGACCCAGTACTTC. This codes for CASAPGFGQETQYF.

The chain combines TRBV12-3 or TRBV12-4 with TRBJ2-3; D is ambiguous. The CDR3 consists of 14 residues. Trimming took 5 bases from V and 0 from J, leaving 9 bases between them. The CDR3 spells CASSIGPSTDTQYF. CDR3 DNA: TGTGCCAGCAGTATAGGGCCTAGCACAGATACGCAGTATTTT.

On this clonotype itself: A read error is possible here, since a much larger clone lies one base away. The V and J genes are TRBV6-2 or TRBV6-3 and TRBJ2-1; 9 bases are shared with TRBD2. In germline, CDR1 is MNHEY, CDR2 SVGEGT. The CDR3 contains 14 residues. The CDR3 sequence is CARSLLAGDNEQFF. CDR3 in DNA: TGTGCCCGCAGTTTACTAGCGGGCGACAATGAGCAGTTCTTC.

This clonotype was seen only a few times. The chain is built from TRBV29-1 and TRBJ2-7; weak D call: TRBD1 (6 bases). Germline-derived CDR1 and CDR2 are SQVTM and ANQGSEA. Trimming shortened V by 0 bases and J by 6 bases, and 12 bases separated the two germline ends. The CDR3 is 13 amino acids. CDR3 sequence reads: CSVEEFQGSEQYF. CDR3 in DNA: TGCAGCGTTGAAGAATTTCAGGGGTCCGAGCAGTACTTC.

This chain joins TRBV4-2 and TRBJ2-4, with 10 bases matching TRBD1. The J call could be wrong; TRBJ2-7 is a better fit for the DNA end. CDR3 size: 13 residues. Germline assignment: CDR1 LGHNA and CDR2 YNFKEQ. The CDR3 reads CAWIGQGGYEQYF. DNA of the CDR3: TGTGCCTGGATCGGACAGGGGGGCTACGAGCAGTACTTC.

This clonotype was recorded once. V is TRBV4-2 and J is TRBJ2-3; 8 positions agree with TRBD1. The CDR3 runs to 17 residues. Germline CDR1 and CDR2: LGHNA and YNFKEQ. Unmatched junction bases numbered 7, after V lost 0 bases and J lost 2 bases. The CDR3 loop is CASSQDRGLTNTDTQYF. The CDR3 DNA follows: TGTGCCAGCAGCCAAGACAGGGGGCTCACCAACACAGATACGCAGTATTTT.

The J gene is TRBJ2-1, the V gene TRBV7-9; 10 bases are a match to TRBD2. The V gene end was trimmed by 5 bases and the J gene end by 10 bases; junction bases not matched to a gene: 11. CDR1 is SEHNR and CDR2 is FQNEAQ in the germline V gene (reference sequence). This CDR3 has 15 amino acids. The CDR3 sequence is CASSDGLAAVWEQFF. Written as DNA, the CDR3 is TGTGCCAGCAGCGATGGACTAGCGGCAGTATGGGAGCAGTTCTTC.

The chain is built from TRBV29-1 and TRBJ1-2; no firm D call. V was cut by 5 bases and J by 0 bases, with 10 bases left in between. The CDR3 has 13 residues. CDR1 is SQVTM, CDR2 ANQGSEA, per germline. The CDR3, as DNA: TGCAGCGTTATCAGGTTCGCTAACTATGGCTACACCTTC. Translated: CSVIRFANYGYTF.

As regards this clonotype: Given a much more abundant clone one base away, this may be a read error. V is TRBV28 and J is TRBJ2-7; D is ambiguous. The germline V gene has CDR1 MDHEN and CDR2 SYDVKM. There are 12 residues in the CDR3. Trimming removed 8 bases at V and 2 bases at J, with 10 bases between. For the CDR3, the DNA is TGTGCCAGCGGTTCGAGTGCCTACGAGCAGTACTTC. It yields the protein CASGSSAYEQYF.

CDR3 region: CASSLGQGGSSPLHF. The DNA of the CDR3 is TGTGCCAGCAGCTTAGGCCAAGGGGGCAGTTCACCCCTCCACTTT. V gene TRBV13 combines with J gene TRBJ1-6, with 7 nucleotides matching TRBD1. CDR3 length equals 15 residues. V trimming: 0 bases; J trimming: 9 bases; junction bases outside the gene matches: 5. The germline V gene encodes CDR1 PRHDT and CDR2 FYEKMQ (reference sequence).

The rearrangement joins TRBV11-2 to TRBJ2-5; the match to TRBD1 covers 7 bases. With V trimmed by 5 bases and J by 3 bases, 9 bases remained unmatched. Looked up from germline, CDR1 is SGHAT and CDR2 is FQNNGV. This CDR3 comprises 15 residues. CDR3 nucleotides: TGTGCCAGCAGCAAAGACGGGACAGTTGAAGAGACCCAGTACTTC. It specifies CASSKDGTVEETQYF.

This clonotype was seen a handful of times. V is TRBV15 and J is TRBJ2-1, with 12 bases lining up with TRBD1. The CDR3 runs to 15 residues. V dropped 4 bases and J dropped 9; count of bases not matched to a gene: 7. CDR1 LNHNV and CDR2 YYDKDF come from the germline V gene (reference sequence). The CDR3: CATSIAGTGGIEQFF. CDR3 in DNA: TGTGCCACCAGCATAGCCGGGACAGGGGGCATTGAGCAGTTCTTC. Supplemented by reference TRBV15 and TRBJ2-1, the full variable domain reads DAMVIQNPRYQVTQFGKPVTLSCSQTLNHNVMYWYQQKSSQAPKLLFHYYDKDFNNEADTPDNFQSRRPNTSFCFLDIRSPGLGDTAMYLCATSIAGTGGIEQFFGPGTRLTVL.

The V gene is TRBV12-3 or TRBV12-4, the J gene TRBJ1-1; TRBD1 is a possible D gene (5 bases). This CDR3 has 12 residues. V dropped 7 bases and J dropped 11 bases, with 17 bases sitting between them. The CDR3 nucleotides are TGTGCCAGCACCCTTCAGGGATTAAATGCTTTCTTT. Translating gives CASTLQGLNAFF.

The rearrangement joins TRBV5-4 to TRBJ1-1; maybe TRBD1 (5 bases). V was cut by 4 bases and J by 0 bases, with 13 bases left in between. The germline V gene encodes CDR1 SGHNT and CDR2 YYREEE (reference sequence). This CDR3 spans 15 amino acids. The CDR3 bases are TGTGCCAGCAGCCCCTGGGACCAACTGAACACTGAAGCTTTCTTT. The encoded protein is CASSPWDQLNTEAFF.

The gene calls are TRBV20-1 and TRBJ1-2, with 12 nucleotides matching TRBD1. V was pared by 4 bases and J by 4 bases, with 16 bases of the junction left unmatched. Germline values: CDR1 DFQATT, CDR2 SNEGSKA (reference sequence). This CDR3 spans 18 amino acids. The CDR3 DNA is TGCAGTGCTACCTCCGGCGGACCGGGACAGGGGGCCCCCTATGGCTACACCTTC. This sequence encodes CSATSGGPGQGAPYGYTF.

This chain connects TRBV7-2 to TRBJ1-6; D ambiguous. The CDR3 totals 18 residues. Germline lookup yields CDR1 SGHTA and CDR2 FQGNSA. V shed 3 bases and J shed 6 bases, with 21 bases lying between them. Here the CDR3 reads CASSFLIRRETFNSPLHF. CDR3 DNA: TGTGCCAGCAGCTTTTTGATTCGAAGGGAAACCTTTAATTCACCCCTCCACTTT.